This TCR beta chain was sequenced during a study of cytomegalovirus exposure and HLA in healthy donors. This clone was recorded a few times. Its antigen is not known. Study-level findings and limits: Within an earlier analysis, most TCR beta V segments proved productive either about 87% or about 30% of the time. In a later analysis, donors in an Asian-associated ancestry cluster reportedly had fewer N-insertions in productive TCRs than the cohort mean. The study carried out a later analysis of TCR beta sequences. It associated some 17,000 of them with specific HLA alleles at a false discovery rate of 0.05.

The PCR had 60 Vbeta and 13 Jbeta primers. Sequencing was performed with immunoSEQ multiplex PCR; in TCRdb, only in-frame clones are kept and a portion is missing. The profile covers roughly 73,000 clones, with approximately 80% appearing a single time and 3.4% taken by the ten largest. The V gene lost 2 bases and the J gene lost 1 base, with 10 bases spanning the gap. The CDR3 runs to 15 residues. In germline, CDR1 is WNHNN, CDR2 SYGVQD (reference sequence). This sequence was found in a man aged 35 to 55 in good health and CMV-seronegative. V is TRBV10-1 and J is TRBJ2-3; D is unclear. Sequencing was carried out using PBMCs. The chain's CDR3 is CASSERSSGTDTQYF. CDR3 nucleotides: TGCGCCAGCAGTGAGCGGTCCTCGGGCACAGATACGCAGTATTTT.